Reported below is one TCR beta chain. What it recognizes is unknown. The data were obtained in a study of OX40 agonist ivuxolimab in advanced cancers. Turning to the study itself: Ivuxolimab, an antibody acting as an agonist of OX40 (CD134), was used to treat patients. Treatment received earlier with anti-PD-1, anti-PD-L1 or anti-CTLA-4 agents was allowed, and over 30% had some.

Exclusion of a patient followed from autoimmune disease history or systemic immunosuppression. Regarding the study as a whole: At doses 0.1 to 3.0 mg/kg, CD4+ and CD8+ clones expanded.

Repertoires were generated with immunoSEQ multiplex PCR, while TCRdb's copy carries only in-frame clones and drops some. The sample lists fewer than 40,000 clones; 65% to 80% were seen once. The clonotype comes from an adult with an advanced solid tumor such as melanoma, head and neck, liver or kidney cancer. Sample: CD4+ or CD8+ T cells sorted from blood, taken in a trial of the OX40 agonist ivuxolimab.

The CDR3 here is CASSTVPGGSGNTIYF. CDR3 nucleotides: TGTGCCAGTAGTACGGTACCAGGGGGCTCTGGAAACACCATATATTTT. J is TRBJ1-3 and V is TRBV19, with 7 bases lining up with TRBD1. The length of the CDR3 is 16 residues. V was clipped by 4 bases and J by 0 bases; unmatched bases: 6. Germline V CDR1 and CDR2: LNHDA, SQIVND (reference sequence).